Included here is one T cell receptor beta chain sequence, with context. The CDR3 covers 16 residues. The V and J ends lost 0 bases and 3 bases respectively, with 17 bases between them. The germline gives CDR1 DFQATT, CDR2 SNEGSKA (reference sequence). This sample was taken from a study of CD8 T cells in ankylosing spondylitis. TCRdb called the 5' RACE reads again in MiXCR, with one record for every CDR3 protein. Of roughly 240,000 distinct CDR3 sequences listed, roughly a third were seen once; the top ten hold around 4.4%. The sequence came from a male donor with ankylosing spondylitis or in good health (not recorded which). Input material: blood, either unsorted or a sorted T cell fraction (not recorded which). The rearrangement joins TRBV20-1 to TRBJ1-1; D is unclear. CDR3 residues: CSARDLRGIRDTEAFF. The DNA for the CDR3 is TGCAGTGCTAGAGACCTACGAGGGATCCGAGACACTGAAGCTTTCTTT.